This entry concerns a single TCR beta chain. This may stem from a read error, because a much larger clone lies one nucleotide away. A single record per CDR3 protein comes from TCRdb applying MiXCR to the RACE reads. The sample consists of 50,000 to 70,000 distinct CDR3 sequences, more than 7.5% of them appearing once. The sample comes from a study of human T cells and chemical hapten exposure. Time point reported: pre-sensitization, week 0. As for treatment: therapeutic diphenylcyclopropenone sensitization with weekly scalp DPC. CDR3 length: 15 amino acids. Trimming cost V 5 bases and J 6 bases; bases outside gene matches: 12. CDR1 is MNHEY and CDR2 is SVGAGI in the germline V gene.

The rearrangement uses TRBV6-5 and TRBJ1-2, with 7 bases fitting TRBD1. This specimen was whole blood, taken in connection with sensitization to the hapten diphenylcyclopropenone (DPC). This clonotype was sampled from a man aged 35-49 years with alopecia areata. Some clones in this sample may be carry-over from other donors' samples. CDR3 in amino acids: CASSVQGPGPDGYTF. The CDR3 DNA reads as TGTGCCAGCAGTGTACAGGGGCCGGGGCCGGATGGCTACACCTTC.